This record looks at one T cell receptor beta chain sequence and its context. The source of the sample is a study of OX40 agonist ivuxolimab in advanced cancers. V was cut by 0 bases and J by 4 bases, with 13 bases left in between. This CDR3 comprises 15 residues. The V gene's germline CDR1 is MNHNS and CDR2 SASEGT. The table came from immunoSEQ multiplex PCR; TCRdb's copy has only in-frame clones and leaves some out. Found here are tens of thousands of clones, roughly 90% of them singletons; the top ten hold around 0.75%. The source is an adult with an advanced solid tumor such as melanoma, head and neck, liver or kidney cancer. The specimen was CD4+ or CD8+ T cells sorted from blood, collected in a trial of the OX40 agonist ivuxolimab. This rearrangement joins TRBV6-1 to TRBJ2-7; weak D call: TRBD1 (5 bases). The CDR3 sequence: CASSEAHQGGYEQYF. CDR3 nucleotide sequence: TGTGCCAGCAGTGAAGCGCACCAGGGTGGATACGAGCAGTACTTC.